The rows below give T cell receptor beta chains drawn from one sample of a study of blood T cell repertoires in COVID-19. Method: immunoSEQ multiplex PCR; TCRdb's copy keeps in-frame clones and lacks some. The data hold about 250,000 clones, with over 75% observed a single time. Source material: peripheral blood. The receptors derive from a man aged 50 to 60 with COVID-19, enrolled during active disease. CDR3s include the opening cysteine and the closing phenylalanine or tryptophan. D genes are given only for firm matches. Clone size is stated in some rows and not others, as once, few, many or a class when expanded.

>14|few|TRBV5-1|.|TRBJ1-3
TGCGCCAGCAGCCCCACAGGGAGCGGCGACACCATATATTTT
CASSPTGSGDTIYF
>14|.|TRBV6-5|TRBD1|TRBJ2-7
TGTGCCAGCAGGGACCGGGACAGACCCTACGAGCAGTACTTC
CASRDRDRPYEQYF
>13|.|TRBV4-1|.|TRBJ2-5
TGCGCCAGCAGCCAAGATCTTGTATGGACCCAGTACTTC
CASSQDLVWTQYF
>17|.|TRBV7-8|TRBD2|TRBJ2-2
TGTGCCAGCAGTCTCATTGTCAGCGGGGTGAACACCGGGGAGCTGTTTTTT
CASSLIVSGVNTGELFF
>17|once|TRBV14|TRBD2|TRBJ2-1
TGTGCCAGCAGCCAAACTAGCGGGGGGGCGTGGAGGAATGAGCAGTTCTTC
CASSQTSGGAWRNEQFF
>14|.|TRBV11-3|.|TRBJ1-3
TGTGCCAGCAGTGTTAGCAGCTCTGGAAACACCATATATTTT
CASSVSSSGNTIYF
>13|.|TRBV15|.|TRBJ1-5
TGTGCCACCAGCAACAGTCCGAATCAGCCCCAGCATTTT
CATSNSPNQPQHF
>15|.|TRBV6-5|TRBD2|TRBJ2-1
TGTGCCAGCAGCGAGGGACTAGCGGTTTACAATGAGCAGTTCTTC
CASSEGLAVYNEQFF
>16|.|TRBV2|.|TRBJ1-6
TGTGCCAGCAGAGAAGACGGGAGCTCCTATAATTCACCCCTCCACTTT
CASREDGSSYNSPLHF
>17|.|TRBV15|TRBD1|TRBJ1-4
TGTGCCACCAGCGGGGGGGACAGGGTTCCCTCTAATGAAAAACTGTTTTTT
CATSGGDRVPSNEKLFF
>14|.|TRBV7-3|TRBD2|TRBJ2-1
TGTGCCAGCAGCTTGGGACTAACCTACAATGAGCAGTTCTTC
CASSLGLTYNEQFF
>14|.|TRBV25-1|.|TRBJ1-4
TGTGCCAGCAGTGAAACAGGGAATAATGAAAAACTGTTTTTT
CASSETGNNEKLFF
>13|.|TRBV12-3/TRBV12-4|.|TRBJ2-3
TGTGCCAGCCGTCTATCCTCCACAGATACGCAGTATTTT
CASRLSSTDTQYF
>14|few|TRBV30|TRBD2|TRBJ2-5
TGTGCCTGGAGGGGACTAGCGGTGGAGAAGACCCAGTACTTC
CAWRGLAVEKTQYF
>17|.|TRBV3-1/TRBV3-2|TRBD2|TRBJ2-7
TGTGCCAGCAGCCCGCCCGCCTCCAGCGGGAGGAATGACGAGCAGTACTTC
CASSPPASSGRNDEQYF
>16|.|TRBV6-4|.|TRBJ2-7
TGTGCCAGCAGTGCCGGCAGGGTGTGGGGGGACTACGAGCAGTACTTC
CASSAGRVWGDYEQYF
>16|.|TRBV7-9|.|TRBJ1-2
TGTGCCAGCAGCTTAGTCGCAGGGGACCAGAACTATGGCTACACCTTC
CASSLVAGDQNYGYTF
>14|.|TRBV7-8|TRBD1|TRBJ2-7
TGTGCCAGCAGGCCAGACAGGGTCTCCTACGAGCAGTACTTC
CASRPDRVSYEQYF
>12|.|TRBV19|.|TRBJ2-3
TGTGCCAGTAGGGCAGGGTGGGATACGCAGTATTTT
CASRAGWDTQYF
>14|.|TRBV6-5|.|TRBJ1-6
TGTGCCAGCAGTTACGATACGAACAGGCAATCCCTCCACTTT
CASSYDTNRQSLHF
>13|.|TRBV10-3|TRBD1|TRBJ1-2
TGTGCCATCAGTGAGGGACAGGGGGATGGCTACACCTTC
CAISEGQGDGYTF
>13|once|TRBV6-5|.|TRBJ1-4
TGTGCCAGCAGACTCACCGCGGGTGAAAAACTGTTTTTT
CASRLTAGEKLFF
>17|.|TRBV10-3|TRBD2|TRBJ2-2
TGTGCCATCAGTGAGTCTGGCGGGGGGGCCGGCACCGGGGAGCTGTTTTTT
CAISESGGGAGTGELFF
>12|.|TRBV29-1|TRBD1|TRBJ2-7
TGCAGCGCCAGGACAGGGTGGGCCGAGCAGTACTTC
CSARTGWAEQYF
>14|few|TRBV7-8|.|TRBJ2-3
TGTGCCAGCAGCTCGTTGACAACAACAGATACGCAGTATTTT
CASSSLTTTDTQYF